This entry lists 13 T cell receptor beta chains sequenced from one sample in a study of metastatic and nonmetastatic thyroid tumors. TCRdb re-analyzed the PCR reads through MiXCR. The sample lists 15,000 to 25,000 clones, roughly 27% seen once, with 2.5% to 3.5% in the top ten. No treatment of any kind had been given to any patient before thyroid surgery. Sequenced: blood. The receptors were gathered from a male donor with papillary thyroid cancer or a benign thyroid nodule (not recorded which). Some clones in this sample may be carry-over from other donors' samples.

CDR3 loop: CATSDIIGGTQYF. CDR3 nucleotides: TGTGCCACCAGTGATATTATTGGGGGGACCCAGTACTTC. The chain recombines TRBV24-1 with TRBJ2-5; D could derive from TRBD1 or TRBD2 (5 bases each). Per the germline V gene, CDR1 is KGHDR and CDR2 is SFDVKD. The CDR3 spans 13 residues. The V and J ends lost 3 bases and 7 bases respectively, with 11 bases between them.

This clone is medium-sized. The chain carries TRBV6-1 and TRBJ2-2, with TRBD2 matching over 7 bases. The V gene's germline CDR1 is MNHNS and CDR2 SASEGT. This CDR3 is built from 16 residues. The ends lost 7 bases at V and 1 base at J; junction bases unmatched: 9. CDR3: CASTERLAGNTGELFF. The CDR3 DNA reads TGTGCCAGCACCGAGAGGTTAGCGGGGAACACCGGGGAGCTGTTTTTT.

At least ten counts were recorded for this clone. V is TRBV7-6 and J is TRBJ2-1; 11 positions match TRBD2. This CDR3 contains 15 residues. From germline, CDR1 is SGHVS and CDR2 FNYEAQ. V shed 1 base and J 5 bases; nucleotides not matched to a gene: 1. The CDR3 here is CASSLGTSGHNEQFF. CDR3 nucleotides: TGTGCCAGCAGCTTAGGGACTAGCGGGCACAATGAGCAGTTCTTC.

This clone is termed medium-sized (0.01 to 0.1%). The CDR3 nucleotides are TGTGCCAGCACCAAAGGGCAGGGGCATTCACCCCTCCACTTT. Translated, it gives CASTKGQGHSPLHF. The chain uses TRBV28 and TRBJ1-6; a possible D gene is TRBD1 (6 bases). Germline CDR1 reads MDHEN; CDR2 reads SYDVKM. V was pared by 7 bases and J by 8 bases, with 15 bases between. There are 14 residues in the CDR3.

This clone was recorded many times. The chain carries TRBV5-6 and TRBJ2-2; 8 bases align to TRBD1. V shed 2 bases and J 0 bases; nucleotides not matched to a gene: 0. The germline V gene encodes CDR1 SGHDT and CDR2 YYEEEE. The CDR3 length is 15 residues. The CDR3 sequence is CASSLQGANTGELFF. The CDR3 bases are TGTGCCAGCAGCTTACAGGGGGCGAACACCGGGGAGCTGTTTTTT.

This clone is medium-sized. J is TRBJ2-1 and V is TRBV12-3 or TRBV12-4; D may be TRBD2 (5 bases). The V and J ends lost 4 bases and 7 bases respectively, with 8 bases between them. The CDR3 runs 12 residues. The CDR3 bases are TGTGCCAGCAGTTCGGGATTTAATGAGCAGTTCTTC. It translates to CASSSGFNEQFF.

There are a few counts of this clone. V usage is TRBV6-1 and J usage is TRBJ1-2, with 11 bases aligning to TRBD1. Unmatched junction bases numbered 3, after V lost 3 bases and J lost 6 bases. The CDR3 is 14 residues long. Per the germline V gene, CDR1 is MNHNS and CDR2 is SASEGT. The CDR3: CASSDGQGAHGYTF. The CDR3 nucleotides read TGTGCCAGCAGTGATGGACAGGGGGCGCATGGCTACACCTTC.

J is TRBJ2-3 and V is TRBV6-1, with D perhaps being TRBD1 or TRBD2 (5 bases each). CDR1 is MNHNS, CDR2 SASEGT, per germline. This CDR3 region has 15 residues. Trimming stripped 6 bases from V and 5 bases from J, with 18 bases between. In nucleotides, the CDR3 is TGTGCCAGCAGCGCCTCCACGGGGCAAGTAGATACGCAGTATTTT. Its protein is CASSASTGQVDTQYF.

In this sample, this clone turned up a few times. This chain joins TRBV6-5 and TRBJ1-6; D not certain. This CDR3 has 16 amino acids. Germline V gene sequence: CDR1 MNHEY, CDR2 SVGAGI. Trimming left V 0 bases short and J 6 bases short, with 12 bases between. The CDR3 DNA is TGTGCCAGCAGTTACTCGGTGACGGGTTCTAATTCACCCCTCCACTTT. Translating it yields CASSYSVTGSNSPLHF.

This clone is termed medium-sized. The genes are TRBV12-3 or TRBV12-4 and TRBJ1-5; no firm D call. This CDR3 is built from 15 residues. The V end lost 6 bases, the J end lost 3 bases, and 15 bases lay between the germline ends. The CDR3 sequence: CASSPAGRTNQPQHF. The DNA for the CDR3 is TGTGCCAGCAGCCCCGCAGGCAGGACCAATCAGCCCCAGCATTTT.

This clone was counted many times. The rearrangement links TRBV5-4 to TRBJ1-1, with a possible D match to TRBD1 (5 bases). Germline V gene sequence: CDR1 SGHNT, CDR2 YYREEE (reference sequence). The CDR3 sequence is 13 residues long. The V gene lost 1 base and the J gene lost 4 bases, with 8 bases spanning the gap. The CDR3 region is CASSLLGGTEAFF. CDR3 bases: TGTGCCAGCAGCTTGTTGGGGGGCACTGAAGCTTTCTTT.

This clone was detected only a few times. The chain is built from TRBV24-1 and TRBJ2-7, with a weak D call TRBD2 (6 bases). The germline V gene encodes CDR1 KGHDR and CDR2 SFDVKD. The CDR3 contains 15 residues. V was shortened by 8 bases and J by 1 base, with 17 bases between the two germline ends. CDR3 coding DNA: TGTGCCACCACAGATAGCGGTAGCCGATCCTACGAGCAGTACTTC. Translating it yields CATTDSGSRSYEQYF.

This chain joins TRBV11-2 and TRBJ2-7; TRBD2 agrees at 12 bases. Germline CDR1 and CDR2: SGHAT and FQNNGV. J was trimmed by 3 bases and V by 5 bases; bases with no gene match: 8. The CDR3 is 16 amino acids. CDR3 sequence (DNA): TGTGCCAGCAGCCCGGTACTAGCGGGAGGCGGCTACGAGCAGTACTTC. This translates into CASSPVLAGGGYEQYF.